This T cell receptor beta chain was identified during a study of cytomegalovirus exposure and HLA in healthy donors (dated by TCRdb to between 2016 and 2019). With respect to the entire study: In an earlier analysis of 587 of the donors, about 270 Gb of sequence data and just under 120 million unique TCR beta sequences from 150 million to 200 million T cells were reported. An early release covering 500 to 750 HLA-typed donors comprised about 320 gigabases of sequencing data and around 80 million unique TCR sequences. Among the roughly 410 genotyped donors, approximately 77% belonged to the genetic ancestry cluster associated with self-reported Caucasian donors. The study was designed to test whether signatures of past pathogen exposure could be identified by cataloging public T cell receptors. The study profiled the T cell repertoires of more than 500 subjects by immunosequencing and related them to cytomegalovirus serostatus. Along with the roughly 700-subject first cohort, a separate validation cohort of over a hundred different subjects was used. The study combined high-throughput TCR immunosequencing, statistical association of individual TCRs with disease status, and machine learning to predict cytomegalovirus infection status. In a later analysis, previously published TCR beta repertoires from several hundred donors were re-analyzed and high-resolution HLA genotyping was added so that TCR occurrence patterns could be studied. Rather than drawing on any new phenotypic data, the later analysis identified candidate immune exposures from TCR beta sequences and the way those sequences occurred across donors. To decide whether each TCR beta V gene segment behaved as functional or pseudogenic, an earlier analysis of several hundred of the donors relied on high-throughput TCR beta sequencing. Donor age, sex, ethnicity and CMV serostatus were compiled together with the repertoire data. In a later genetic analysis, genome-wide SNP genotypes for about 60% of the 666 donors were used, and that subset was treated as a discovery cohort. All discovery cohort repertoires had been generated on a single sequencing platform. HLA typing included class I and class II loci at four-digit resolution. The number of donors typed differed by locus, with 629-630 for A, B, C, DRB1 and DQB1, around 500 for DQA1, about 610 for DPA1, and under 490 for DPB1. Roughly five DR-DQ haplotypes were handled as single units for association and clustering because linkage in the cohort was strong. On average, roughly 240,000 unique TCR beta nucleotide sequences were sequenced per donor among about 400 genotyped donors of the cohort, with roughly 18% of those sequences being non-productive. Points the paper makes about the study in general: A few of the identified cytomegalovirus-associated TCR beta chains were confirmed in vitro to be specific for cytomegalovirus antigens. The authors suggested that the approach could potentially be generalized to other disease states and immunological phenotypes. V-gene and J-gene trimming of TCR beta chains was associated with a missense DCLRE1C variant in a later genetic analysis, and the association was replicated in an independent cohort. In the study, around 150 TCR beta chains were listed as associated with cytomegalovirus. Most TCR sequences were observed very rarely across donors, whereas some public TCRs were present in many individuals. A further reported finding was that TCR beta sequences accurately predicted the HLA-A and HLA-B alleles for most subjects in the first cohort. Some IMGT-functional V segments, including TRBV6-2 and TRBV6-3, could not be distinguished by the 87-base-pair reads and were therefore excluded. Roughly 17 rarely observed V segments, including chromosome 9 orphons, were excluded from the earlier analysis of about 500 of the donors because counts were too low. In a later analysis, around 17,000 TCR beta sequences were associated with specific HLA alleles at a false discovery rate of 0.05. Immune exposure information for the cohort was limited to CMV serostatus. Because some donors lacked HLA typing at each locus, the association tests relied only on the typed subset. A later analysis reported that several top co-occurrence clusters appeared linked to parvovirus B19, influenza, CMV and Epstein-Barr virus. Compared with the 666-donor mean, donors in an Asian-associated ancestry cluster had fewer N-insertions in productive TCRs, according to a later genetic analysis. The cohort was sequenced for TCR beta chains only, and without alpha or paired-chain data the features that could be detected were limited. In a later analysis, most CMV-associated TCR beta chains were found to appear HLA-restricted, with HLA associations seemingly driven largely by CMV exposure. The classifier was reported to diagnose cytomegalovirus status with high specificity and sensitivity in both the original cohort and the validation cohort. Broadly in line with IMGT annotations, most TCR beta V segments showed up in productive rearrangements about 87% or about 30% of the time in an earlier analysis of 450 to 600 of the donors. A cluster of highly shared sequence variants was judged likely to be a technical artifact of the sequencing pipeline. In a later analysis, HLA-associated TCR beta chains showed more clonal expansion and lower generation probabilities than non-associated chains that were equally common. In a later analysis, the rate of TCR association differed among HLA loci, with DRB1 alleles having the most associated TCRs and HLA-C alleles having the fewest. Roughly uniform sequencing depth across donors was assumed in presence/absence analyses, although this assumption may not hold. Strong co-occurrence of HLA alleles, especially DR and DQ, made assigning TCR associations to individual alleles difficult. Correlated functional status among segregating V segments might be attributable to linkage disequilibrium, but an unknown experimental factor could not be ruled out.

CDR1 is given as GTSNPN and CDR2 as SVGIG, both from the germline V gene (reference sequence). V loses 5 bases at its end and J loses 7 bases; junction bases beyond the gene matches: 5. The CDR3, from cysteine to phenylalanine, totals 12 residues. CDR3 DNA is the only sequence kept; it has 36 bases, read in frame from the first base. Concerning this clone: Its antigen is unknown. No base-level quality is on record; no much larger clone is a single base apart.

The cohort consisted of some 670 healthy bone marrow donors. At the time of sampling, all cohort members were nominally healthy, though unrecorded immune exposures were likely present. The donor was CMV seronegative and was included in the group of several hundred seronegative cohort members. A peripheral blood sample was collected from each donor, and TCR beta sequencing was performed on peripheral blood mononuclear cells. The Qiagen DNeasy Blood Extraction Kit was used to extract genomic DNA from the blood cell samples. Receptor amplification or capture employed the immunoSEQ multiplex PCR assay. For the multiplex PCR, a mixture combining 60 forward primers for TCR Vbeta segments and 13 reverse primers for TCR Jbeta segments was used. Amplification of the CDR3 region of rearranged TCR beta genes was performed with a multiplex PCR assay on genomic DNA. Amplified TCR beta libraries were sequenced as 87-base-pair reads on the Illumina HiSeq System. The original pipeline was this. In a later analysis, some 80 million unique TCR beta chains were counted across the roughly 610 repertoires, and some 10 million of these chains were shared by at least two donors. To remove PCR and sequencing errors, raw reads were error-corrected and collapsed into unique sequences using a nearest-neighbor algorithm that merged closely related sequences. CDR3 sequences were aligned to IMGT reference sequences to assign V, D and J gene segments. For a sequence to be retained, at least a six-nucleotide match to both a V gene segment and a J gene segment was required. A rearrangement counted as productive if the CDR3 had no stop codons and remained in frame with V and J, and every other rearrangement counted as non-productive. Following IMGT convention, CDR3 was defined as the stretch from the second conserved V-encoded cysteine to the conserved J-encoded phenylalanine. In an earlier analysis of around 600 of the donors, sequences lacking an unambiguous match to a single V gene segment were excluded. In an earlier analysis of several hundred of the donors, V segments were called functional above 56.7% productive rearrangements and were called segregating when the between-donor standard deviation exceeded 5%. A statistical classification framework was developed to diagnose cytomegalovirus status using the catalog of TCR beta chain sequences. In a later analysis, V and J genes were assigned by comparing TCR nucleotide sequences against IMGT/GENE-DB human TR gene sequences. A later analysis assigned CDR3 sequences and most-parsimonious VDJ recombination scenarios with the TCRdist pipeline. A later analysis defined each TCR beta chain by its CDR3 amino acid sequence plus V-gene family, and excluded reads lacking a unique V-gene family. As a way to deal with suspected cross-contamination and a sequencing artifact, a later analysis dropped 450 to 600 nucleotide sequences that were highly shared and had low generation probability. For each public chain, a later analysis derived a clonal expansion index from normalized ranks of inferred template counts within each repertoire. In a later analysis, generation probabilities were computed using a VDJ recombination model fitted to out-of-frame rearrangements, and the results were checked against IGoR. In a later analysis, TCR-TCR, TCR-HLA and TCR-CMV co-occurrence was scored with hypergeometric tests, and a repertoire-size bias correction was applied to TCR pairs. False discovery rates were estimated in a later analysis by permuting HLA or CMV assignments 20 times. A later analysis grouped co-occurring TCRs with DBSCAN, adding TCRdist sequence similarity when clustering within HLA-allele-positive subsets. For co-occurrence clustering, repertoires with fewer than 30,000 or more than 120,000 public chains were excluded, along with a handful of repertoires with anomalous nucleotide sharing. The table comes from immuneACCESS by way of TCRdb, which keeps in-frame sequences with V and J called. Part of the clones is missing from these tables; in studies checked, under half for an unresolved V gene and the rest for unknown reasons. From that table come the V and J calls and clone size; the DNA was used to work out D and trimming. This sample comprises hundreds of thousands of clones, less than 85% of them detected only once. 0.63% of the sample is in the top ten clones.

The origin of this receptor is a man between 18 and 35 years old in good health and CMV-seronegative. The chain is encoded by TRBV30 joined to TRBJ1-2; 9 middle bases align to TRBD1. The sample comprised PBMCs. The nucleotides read TGTGCCTGGCTTACAGGGGGCGGTGGCTACACCTTC. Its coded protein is CAWLTGGGGYTF.